This TCR beta chain came from a study of shared T cell receptors in the human thymus. V was trimmed by 2 bases and J by 5 bases, leaving 12 bases between them. The CDR3 runs 14 residues. CDR1 LGHNA and CDR2 YSLEER come from the germline V gene. Produced via immunoSEQ multiplex PCR; TCRdb's table is partial and in-frame only. The table records hundreds of thousands of clones, roughly 90% of them present only once. The same sample was also studied in work on human thymus T cells. That paper adds: The source of the thymus tissue was resections taken during corrective heart surgery. Thymic repertoires overlap heavily among unrelated individuals, related research has reported.

The V and J genes are TRBV4-3 and TRBJ2-5; possibly TRBD2 for D (6 bases). The sequence came from a boy under three years old with a congenital heart defect. The sample taken for sequencing was thymocytes. The CDR3 protein is CASSQRRDRETQYF. CDR3 bases: TGCGCCAGCAGCCAACGGCGGGATCGGGAGACCCAGTACTTC.